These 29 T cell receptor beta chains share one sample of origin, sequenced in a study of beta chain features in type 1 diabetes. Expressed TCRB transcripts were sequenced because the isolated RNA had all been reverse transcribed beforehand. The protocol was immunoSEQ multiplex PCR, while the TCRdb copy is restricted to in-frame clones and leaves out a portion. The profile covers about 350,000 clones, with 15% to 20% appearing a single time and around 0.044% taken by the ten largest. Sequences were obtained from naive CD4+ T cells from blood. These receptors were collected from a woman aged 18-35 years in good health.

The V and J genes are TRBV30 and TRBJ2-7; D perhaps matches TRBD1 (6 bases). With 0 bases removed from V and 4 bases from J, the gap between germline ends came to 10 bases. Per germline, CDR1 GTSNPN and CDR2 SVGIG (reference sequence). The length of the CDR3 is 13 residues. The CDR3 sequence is CAWSVDRTYEQYF. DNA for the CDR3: TGTGCCTGGAGTGTAGACAGGACTTACGAGCAGTACTTC. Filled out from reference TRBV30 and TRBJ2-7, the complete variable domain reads SQTIHQWPATLVQPVGSPLSLECTVEGTSNPNLYWYRQAAGRGLQLLFYSVGIGQISSEVPQNLSASRPQDRQFILSSKKLLLSDSGFYLCAWSVDRTYEQYFGPGTRLTVT.

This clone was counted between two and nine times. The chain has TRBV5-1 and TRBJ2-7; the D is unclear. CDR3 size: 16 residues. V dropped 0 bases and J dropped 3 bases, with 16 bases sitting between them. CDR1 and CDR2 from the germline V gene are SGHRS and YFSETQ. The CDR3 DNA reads TGCGCCAGCAGCTTGGGACGGAGCCGAAACGACTACGAGCAGTACTTC. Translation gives CASSLGRSRNDYEQYF. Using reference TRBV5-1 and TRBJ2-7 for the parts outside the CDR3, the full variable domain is KAGVTQTPRYLIKTRGQQVTLSCSPISGHRSVSWYQQTPGQGLQFLFEYFSETQRNKGNFPGRFSGRQFSNSRSEMNVSTLELGDSALYLCASSLGRSRNDYEQYFGPGTRLTVT.

Here the CDR3 reads CASSKAGMIGQPQHF. DNA for the CDR3: TGTGCCAGTAGTAAGGCAGGGATGATCGGTCAGCCCCAGCATTTT. The chain couples TRBV19 to TRBJ1-5; weak D call: TRBD1 (5 bases). The ends were cut back, 4 bases at V and 6 bases at J, with 16 bases in the middle. This CDR3 has 15 amino acids. Germline V gene lookup returns CDR1 LNHDA and CDR2 SQIVND (reference sequence).

The CDR3 loop reads CASSKGLAGAYNEQFF. Written as DNA, the CDR3 is TGTGCCAGCAGTAAAGGACTAGCGGGAGCCTACAATGAGCAGTTCTTC. The chain is built from TRBV6-1 and TRBJ2-1; 13 positions agree with TRBD2. The CDR3 has 16 residues. Germline loops: CDR1 MNHNS, CDR2 SASEGT. V shed 5 bases, J shed 2 bases, and the junction held 3 bases outside the gene matches.

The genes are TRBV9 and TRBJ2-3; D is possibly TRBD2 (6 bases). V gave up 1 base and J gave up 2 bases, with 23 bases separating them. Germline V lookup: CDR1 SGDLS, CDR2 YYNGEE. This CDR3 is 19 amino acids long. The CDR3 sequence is CASSVIGHGTGDYTDTQYF. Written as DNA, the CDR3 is TGTGCCAGCAGCGTAATAGGTCACGGGACGGGGGATTACACAGATACGCAGTATTTT.

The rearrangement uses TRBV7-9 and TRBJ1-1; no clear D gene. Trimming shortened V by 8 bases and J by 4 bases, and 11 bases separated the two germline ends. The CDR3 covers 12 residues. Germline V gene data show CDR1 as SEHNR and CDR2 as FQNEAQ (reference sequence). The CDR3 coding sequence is TGTGCCAGCGGCGGGGTGGGCACTGAAGCTTTCTTT. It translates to CASGGVGTEAFF.

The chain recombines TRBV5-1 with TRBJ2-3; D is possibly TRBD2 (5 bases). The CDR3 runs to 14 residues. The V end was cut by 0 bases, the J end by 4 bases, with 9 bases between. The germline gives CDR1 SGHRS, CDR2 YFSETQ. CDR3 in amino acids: CASSLERGADTQYF. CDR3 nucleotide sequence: TGCGCCAGCAGCTTGGAACGGGGTGCAGATACGCAGTATTTT.

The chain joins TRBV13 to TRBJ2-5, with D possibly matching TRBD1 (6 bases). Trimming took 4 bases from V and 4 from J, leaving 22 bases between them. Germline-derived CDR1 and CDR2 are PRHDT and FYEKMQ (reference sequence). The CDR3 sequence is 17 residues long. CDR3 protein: CASSSTSSWGQGETQYF. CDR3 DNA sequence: TGTGCCAGCAGCTCGACCTCGTCGTGGGGGCAAGGAGAGACCCAGTACTTC.

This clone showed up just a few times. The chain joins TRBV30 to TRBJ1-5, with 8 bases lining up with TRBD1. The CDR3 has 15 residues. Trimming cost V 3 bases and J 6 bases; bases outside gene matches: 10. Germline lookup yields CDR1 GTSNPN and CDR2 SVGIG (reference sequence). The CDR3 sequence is CAWSAGTGQGQPQHF. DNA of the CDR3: TGTGCCTGGAGCGCTGGGACAGGCCAGGGTCAGCCCCAGCATTTT.

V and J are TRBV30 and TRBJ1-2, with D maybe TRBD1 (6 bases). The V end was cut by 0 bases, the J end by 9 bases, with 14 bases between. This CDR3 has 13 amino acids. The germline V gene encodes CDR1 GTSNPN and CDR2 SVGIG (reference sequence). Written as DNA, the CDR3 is TGTGCCTGGAGTGTACAGGGTTTAGCTAGCTACACCTTC. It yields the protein CAWSVQGLASYTF.

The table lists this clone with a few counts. The CDR3 DNA reads as TGTGCCAGCAGCTTACCAGGGGACTATGGCTACACCTTC. Its protein product is CASSLPGDYGYTF. The rearrangement links TRBV7-9 to TRBJ1-2, with a possible D match to TRBD1 (6 bases). Between the trimmed V and J ends, which lost 2 bases and 3 bases, there was a span of 7 bases. The CDR3 totals 13 residues. CDR1 and CDR2 from the germline V gene are SEHNR and FQNEAQ (reference sequence).

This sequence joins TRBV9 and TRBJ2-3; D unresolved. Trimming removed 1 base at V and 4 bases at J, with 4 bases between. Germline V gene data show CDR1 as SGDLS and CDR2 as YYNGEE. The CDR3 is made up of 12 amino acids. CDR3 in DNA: TGTGCCAGCAGCGTACTCGCAGATACGCAGTATTTT. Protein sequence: CASSVLADTQYF.

For the CDR3, the DNA is TGTGCCAGCAGCCTGACACACTCCTACGAGCAGTACTTC. Amino acid sequence: CASSLTHSYEQYF. The chain carries TRBV7-9 and TRBJ2-7; D remains ambiguous. Germline CDR1 reads SEHNR; CDR2 reads FQNEAQ (reference sequence). This CDR3 has 13 residues. The ends were cut back, 5 bases at V and 0 bases at J, with 8 bases in the middle.

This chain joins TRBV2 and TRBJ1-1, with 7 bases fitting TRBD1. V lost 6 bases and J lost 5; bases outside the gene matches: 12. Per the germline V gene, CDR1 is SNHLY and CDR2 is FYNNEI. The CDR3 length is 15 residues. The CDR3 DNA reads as TGTGCCAGCAGCCCCGAACAGGGGAAGGGGACTGAAGCTTTCTTT. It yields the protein CASSPEQGKGTEAFF. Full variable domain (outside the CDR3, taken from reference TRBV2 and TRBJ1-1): EPEVTQTPSHQVTQMGQEVILRCVPISNHLYFYWYRQILGQKVEFLVSFYNNEISEKSEIFDDQFSVERPDGSNFTLKIRSTKLEDSAMYFCASSPEQGKGTEAFFGQGTRLTVV.

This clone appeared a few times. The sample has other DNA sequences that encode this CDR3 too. The CDR3: CASSLALAKNIQYF. The CDR3, as DNA: TGTGCCAGCAGCTTAGCCTTAGCCAAAAACATTCAGTACTTC. This chain links TRBV7-2 with TRBJ2-4; no clear D gene. The CDR3 is 14 residues long. Trimming removed 0 bases from V and 0 bases from J, with 3 bases in between. The germline CDR1 and CDR2 sequences are SGHTA and FQGNSA.

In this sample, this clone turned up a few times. The CDR3 reads CASSTGQGAYEQYF. In DNA, the CDR3 is TGCGCCAGCAGCACAGGACAGGGGGCTTACGAGCAGTACTTC. The chain has TRBV5-1 and TRBJ2-7; 11 bases align to TRBD1. The CDR3 runs to 14 residues. The junction had 4 bases not matched to a gene; V was cut back by 4 bases and J by 4 bases. Germline-derived CDR1 and CDR2 are SGHRS and YFSETQ.

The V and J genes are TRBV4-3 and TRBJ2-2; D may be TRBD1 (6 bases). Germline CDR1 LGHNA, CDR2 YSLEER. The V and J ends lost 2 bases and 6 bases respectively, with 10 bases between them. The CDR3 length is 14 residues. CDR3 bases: TGCGCCAGCAGCCAATCCTACAGGGCCGGGGAGCTGTTTTTT. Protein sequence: CASSQSYRAGELFF.

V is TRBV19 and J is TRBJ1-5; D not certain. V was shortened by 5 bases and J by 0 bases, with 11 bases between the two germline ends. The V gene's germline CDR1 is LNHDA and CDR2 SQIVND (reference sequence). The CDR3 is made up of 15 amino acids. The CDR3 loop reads CASSVEPYSNQPQHF. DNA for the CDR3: TGTGCCAGTAGTGTGGAGCCTTATAGCAATCAGCCCCAGCATTTT.

The CDR3 DNA sequence: TGTGCCAGCAGCAAGAGACAGGGATCAGGGGCCAACGTCCTGACTTTC. It encodes CASSKRQGSGANVLTF. The chain carries TRBV21-1 and TRBJ2-6; no check of the table's D call, TRBD1, against the DNA was made. TRBV21-1 is labeled a pseudogene. The CDR3 has 16 residues.

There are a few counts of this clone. DNA for the CDR3: TGTGCCAGCAGTGCCCGGCCCGGGGGGAATGAGCAGTTCTTC. Its translation: CASSARPGGNEQFF. The chain recombines TRBV6-4 with TRBJ2-1; TRBD2 agrees at 7 bases. Germline CDR1 MRHNA, CDR2 SNTAGT. The junction had 7 bases not matched to a gene; V was cut back by 4 bases and J by 7 bases. CDR3 size: 14 residues.

In DNA, the CDR3 is TGTGCCATCAGCGACATCTTTAGGGCTTTCTTT. It is translated as CAISDIFRAFF. The chain recombines TRBV10-3 with TRBJ1-1; D gene ambiguous. From germline, CDR1 is ENHRY and CDR2 SYGVKD. The CDR3 has 11 residues. V lost 6 bases, J lost 11 bases, and 13 bases lay in between.

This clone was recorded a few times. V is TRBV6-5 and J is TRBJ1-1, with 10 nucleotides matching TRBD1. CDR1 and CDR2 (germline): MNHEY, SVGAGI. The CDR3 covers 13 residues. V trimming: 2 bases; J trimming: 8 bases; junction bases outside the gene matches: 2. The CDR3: CASSYGQGGEAFF. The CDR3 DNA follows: TGTGCCAGCAGTTACGGACAGGGGGGAGAAGCTTTCTTT.

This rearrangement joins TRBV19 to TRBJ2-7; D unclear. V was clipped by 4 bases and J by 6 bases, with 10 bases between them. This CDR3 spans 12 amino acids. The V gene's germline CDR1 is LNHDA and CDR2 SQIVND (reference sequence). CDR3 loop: CASSKRNGEQYF. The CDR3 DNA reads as TGTGCCAGTAGTAAGAGGAACGGCGAGCAGTACTTC.

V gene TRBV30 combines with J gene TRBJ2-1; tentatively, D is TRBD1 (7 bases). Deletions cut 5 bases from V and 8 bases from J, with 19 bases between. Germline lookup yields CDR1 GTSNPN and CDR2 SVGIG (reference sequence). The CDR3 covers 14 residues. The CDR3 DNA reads TGTGCCTGGGGGTGGTCGCTCAGGGGGGATGAGCAGTTCTTC. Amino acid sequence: CAWGWSLRGDEQFF. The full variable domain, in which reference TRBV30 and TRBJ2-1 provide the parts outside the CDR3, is SQTIHQWPATLVQPVGSPLSLECTVEGTSNPNLYWYRQAAGRGLQLLFYSVGIGQISSEVPQNLSASRPQDRQFILSSKKLLLSDSGFYLCAWGWSLRGDEQFFGPGTRLTVL.

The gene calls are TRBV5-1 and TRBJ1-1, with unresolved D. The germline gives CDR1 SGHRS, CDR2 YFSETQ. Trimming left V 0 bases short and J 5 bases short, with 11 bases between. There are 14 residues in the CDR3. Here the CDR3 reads CASSLDIAGTEAFF. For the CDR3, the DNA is TGCGCCAGCAGCTTGGATATTGCGGGGACTGAAGCTTTCTTT.

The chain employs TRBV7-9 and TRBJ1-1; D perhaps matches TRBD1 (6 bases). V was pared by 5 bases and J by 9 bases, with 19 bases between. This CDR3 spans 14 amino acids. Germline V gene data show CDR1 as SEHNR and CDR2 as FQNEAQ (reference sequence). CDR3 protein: CASSTSGHSRKAFF. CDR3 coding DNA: TGTGCCAGCAGCACCTCGGGACACTCGAGGAAAGCTTTCTTT.

The DNA of the CDR3 is TGTGCCAGCAGCTCGCCCATTACCCCTAGCGGGGGTTACACCGGGGAGCTGTTTTTT. Encoded protein: CASSSPITPSGGYTGELFF. The J gene is TRBJ2-2, the V gene TRBV7-9; the match to TRBD2 covers 10 bases. With V trimmed by 4 bases and J by 3 bases, 14 bases remained unmatched. This CDR3 contains 19 residues. Germline assignment: CDR1 SEHNR and CDR2 FQNEAQ (reference sequence).

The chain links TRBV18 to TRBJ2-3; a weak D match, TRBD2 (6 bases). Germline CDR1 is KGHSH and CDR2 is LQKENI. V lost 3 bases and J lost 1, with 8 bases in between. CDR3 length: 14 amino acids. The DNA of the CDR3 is TGTGCCAGCTCACCCGGCGGGGGCACAGATACGCAGTATTTT. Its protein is CASSPGGGTDTQYF. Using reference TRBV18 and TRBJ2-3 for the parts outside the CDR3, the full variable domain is NAGVMQNPRHLVRRRGQEARLRCSPMKGHSHVYWYRQLPEEGLKFMVYLQKENIIDESGMPKERFSAEFPKEGPSILRIQQVVRGDSAAYFCASSPGGGTDTQYFGPGTRLTVL.

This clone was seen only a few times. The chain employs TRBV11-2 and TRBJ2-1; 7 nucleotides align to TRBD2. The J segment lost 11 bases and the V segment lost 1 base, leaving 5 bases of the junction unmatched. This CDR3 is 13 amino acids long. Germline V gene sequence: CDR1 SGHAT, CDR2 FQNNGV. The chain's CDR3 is CASSLGAGAKQFF. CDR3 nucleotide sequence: TGTGCCAGCAGCTTAGGGGCGGGAGCGAAGCAGTTCTTC.